One and the same sample provided the 29 T cell receptor beta chains below, sequenced in a study of T cell changes during pregnancy in multiple sclerosis. Data came from immunoSEQ multiplex PCR; TCRdb stores just in-frame clones and leaves some out. Of around 32,000 clones in the sample, roughly nine tenths were seen once. The sequencing used CD8+ T cells from peripheral blood mononuclear cells, collected in the third trimester of pregnancy. The receptors here all came from a female donor with multiple sclerosis, enrolled in a pregnancy study.

V is TRBV27 and J is TRBJ1-1; D not resolved. Germline values: CDR1 MNHEY, CDR2 SMNVEV (reference sequence). The CDR3 is made up of 16 amino acids. Trimming stripped 4 bases from V and 3 bases from J, with 18 bases between. The CDR3 DNA reads as TGTGCCAGCAGTTCCAGCGCAGCTAAGGGAGACACTGAAGCTTTCTTT. Translation: CASSSSAAKGDTEAFF.

The rearrangement links TRBV7-6 to TRBJ1-1, with D maybe TRBD1 (6 bases). Germline CDR1 and CDR2: SGHVS and FNYEAQ. The CDR3 loop spans 13 amino acids. V gave up 5 bases and J gave up 4 bases, with 11 bases separating them. The chain's CDR3 is CASSDEGGTEAFF. CDR3 nucleotide sequence: TGTGCCAGCAGCGACGAAGGGGGCACTGAAGCTTTCTTT.

The chain joins TRBV6-5 to TRBJ1-5; TRBD1 might be the D (5 bases). V shed 5 bases and J shed 7 bases, with 12 bases lying between them. The CDR3 totals 13 residues. Germline-derived CDR1 and CDR2 are MNHEY and SVGAGI. CDR3 sequence: CASSPRGWQPQHF. The CDR3 nucleotides read TGTGCCAGCAGTCCTCGGGGGTGGCAGCCCCAGCATTTT.

This clone has just one count. At one end, the junction sequence differs from germline, possibly due to a read error. The V gene is TRBV5-5, the J gene TRBJ2-7, with D hard to call. Germline V gene sequence: CDR1 SGHKS, CDR2 YYEKEE (reference sequence). There are 14 residues in the CDR3. This chain's CDR3 is CASSLGVLSYEQYF. CDR3 DNA: TGTGCCAGCAGTTTGGGCGTGTTATCCTACGAGCAGTACTTC.

This chain uses TRBV30 with TRBJ2-7; 7 nucleotides line up with TRBD2. V was pared by 4 bases and J by 5 bases, with 14 bases of the junction left unmatched. This CDR3 is built from 15 residues. Germline assignment: CDR1 GTSNPN and CDR2 SVGIG (reference sequence). The CDR3 region has the DNA TGTGCCTGGATCACGAGGGCGGGAGTAGTCGACGAGCAGTACTTC. Amino acid sequence: CAWITRAGVVDEQYF.

The chain links TRBV10-2 to TRBJ2-5, with D possibly matching TRBD1 (6 bases). Germline-derived CDR1 and CDR2 are WSHSY and SAAADI. The ends were cut back, 3 bases at V and 9 bases at J, with 17 bases in the middle. This CDR3 comprises 14 residues. The CDR3 coding sequence is TGCGCCAGCAGTGACAGGGGCTTTGGATGGGCCCAGTACTTC. It is translated as CASSDRGFGWAQYF.

This chain links TRBV5-6 with TRBJ2-3; no reliable D call. The CDR3 contains 14 residues. The germline V gene has CDR1 SGHDT and CDR2 YYEEEE. Trimming stripped 2 bases from V and 0 bases from J, with 7 bases between. CDR3 amino acids: CASSFSTSTDTQYF. The DNA of the CDR3 is TGTGCCAGCAGCTTTTCGACTAGCACAGATACGCAGTATTTT.

The V gene is TRBV19, the J gene TRBJ2-7; 7 bases agree with TRBD2. V gave up 2 bases and J gave up 4 bases; unmatched junction bases: 5. The CDR3 is 14 residues long. Germline assignment: CDR1 LNHDA and CDR2 SQIVND (reference sequence). CDR3 sequence: CASSISGIQYEQYF. CDR3 DNA: TGTGCCAGTAGTATAAGCGGGATCCAGTACGAGCAGTACTTC.

This clone has more than one count but fewer than ten. The J gene is TRBJ2-1, the V gene TRBV19; tentative D call: TRBD2 (6 bases). V was shortened by 8 bases and J by 0 bases, with 8 bases between the two germline ends. The CDR3 is made up of 13 amino acids. In germline, CDR1 is LNHDA, CDR2 SQIVND (reference sequence). Here the CDR3 reads CASGLSSYNEQFF. In DNA form, the CDR3 reads TGTGCCAGTGGACTAAGCTCCTACAATGAGCAGTTCTTC.

This clone has only one observation. The chain links TRBV27 to TRBJ2-7; D is unclear. Trimming shortened V by 0 bases and J by 5 bases, and 11 bases separated the two germline ends. Germline V gene lookup returns CDR1 MNHEY and CDR2 SMNVEV (reference sequence). The CDR3 spans 14 residues. The CDR3 reads CASSLSASLDEQYF. The CDR3 DNA is TGTGCCAGCAGTTTATCGGCGAGCCTAGACGAGCAGTACTTC.

This chain uses TRBV7-8 with TRBJ1-2; D is ambiguous. This CDR3 has 15 residues. Germline V gives CDR1 SGHVS, CDR2 FQNEAQ. Trimming cost V 5 bases and J 0 bases, with 13 bases left between them. This chain's CDR3 is CASSPSRDPNYGYTF. The CDR3 nucleotides are TGTGCCAGCAGCCCAAGCCGGGATCCTAACTATGGCTACACCTTC.

This chain connects TRBV5-3 to TRBJ2-3, with a tentative D call TRBD2 (7 bases). TRBV5-3 is an ORF; its function is uncertain. The CDR3 length is 13 residues. The CDR3 DNA reads TGTGTCAAACGCCGGGGGAGGGGGGATACGCAGTATTTT. As protein: CVKRRGRGDTQYF.

The chain has TRBV29-1 and TRBJ2-1; TRBD2 matches 15 bases. V lost 4 bases and J lost 1; bases outside the gene matches: 8. Germline V gives CDR1 SQVTM, CDR2 ANQGSEA. This CDR3 is 18 amino acids long. In DNA form, the CDR3 reads TGCAGCGTTGTCGGTTGGACTAGCGGGAGGGGTTCCTACAATGAGCAGTTCTTC. It translates to CSVVGWTSGRGSYNEQFF.

This clone was recorded a few times. The rearrangement joins TRBV5-1 to TRBJ1-1, with 7 bases matching TRBD1. The V segment lost 0 bases and the J segment 7 bases; nucleotides outside the gene matches: 9. Germline V gives CDR1 SGHRS, CDR2 YFSETQ. The CDR3 is made up of 15 amino acids. CDR3 bases: TGCGCCAGCAGCTTGGATTTGACAGGGTGGGATGAAGCTTTCTTT. This encodes CASSLDLTGWDEAFF.

This sequence joins TRBV7-6 and TRBJ2-7; the D gene is possibly TRBD2 (6 bases). CDR3 length: 13 amino acids. Trimming cost V 1 base and J 3 bases, with 7 bases left between them. The V gene's germline CDR1 is SGHVS and CDR2 FNYEAQ. CDR3 loop: CASSLGGDYEQYF. Written as DNA, the CDR3 is TGTGCCAGCAGCTTAGGGGGGGACTACGAGCAGTACTTC.

The chain uses TRBV4-2 and TRBJ1-5, with TRBD1 matching 10 bases. The CDR3 sequence is 15 residues long. V shed 1 base and J 6 bases; nucleotides not matched to a gene: 3. The germline V gene encodes CDR1 LGHNA and CDR2 YNFKEQ. CDR3 DNA: TGTGCCAGCAGCCAAGGGACAGGGGGTTTTCAGCCCCAGCATTTT. Translation gives CASSQGTGGFQPQHF.

The chain combines TRBV9 with TRBJ1-3; a possible D gene is TRBD1 (5 bases). There are 14 residues in the CDR3. V lost 3 bases to trimming and J lost 3 bases, with 10 bases between them. Germline CDR1 SGDLS, CDR2 YYNGEE. CDR3 loop: CASSEPGLGNTIYF. CDR3 bases: TGTGCCAGCAGCGAACCAGGGCTTGGAAACACCATATATTTT.

This clone came up a few times. V usage is TRBV11-2 and J usage is TRBJ2-7, with 7 bases matching TRBD2. With 1 base clipped from V and 3 bases from J, the junction kept 3 bases outside the gene matches. The V gene's germline CDR1 is SGHAT and CDR2 FQNNGV. This CDR3 is built from 14 residues. DNA for the CDR3: TGTGCCAGCAGCTTAGCGGGAGGTCGCTACGAGCAGTACTTC. Translated: CASSLAGGRYEQYF.

The chain joins TRBV6-5 to TRBJ2-1; TRBD1 is a possible D gene (6 bases). The CDR3 extends over 16 amino acids. Germline V gene data show CDR1 as MNHEY and CDR2 as SVGAGI. V was pared by 0 bases and J by 9 bases, with 18 bases between. As DNA, the CDR3 is TGTGCCAGCAGTTACTCAGTTCGGACAGTTCGAGGTGAGCAGTTCTTC. This translates into CASSYSVRTVRGEQFF.

This rearrangement joins TRBV5-1 to TRBJ2-2; D call uncertain. The CDR3 spans 16 residues. The germline V gene has CDR1 SGHRS and CDR2 YFSETQ. V lost 3 bases, J lost 2 bases, and 14 bases lay in between. The CDR3 is CASSWPNNDNTGELFF. The DNA of the CDR3 is TGCGCCAGCAGCTGGCCCAACAACGATAACACCGGGGAGCTGTTTTTT. Full variable domain (rest looked up from reference TRBV5-1 and TRBJ2-2): KAGVTQTPRYLIKTRGQQVTLSCSPISGHRSVSWYQQTPGQGLQFLFEYFSETQRNKGNFPGRFSGRQFSNSRSEMNVSTLELGDSALYLCASSWPNNDNTGELFFGEGSRLTVL.

This clone occurred once. The chain couples TRBV4-1 to TRBJ1-2, with unresolved D. Germline V gene lookup returns CDR1 MGHRA and CDR2 YSYEKL. V lost 0 bases to trimming and J lost 4 bases, with 15 bases between them. There are 16 residues in the CDR3. The CDR3 DNA reads as TGCGCCAGCAGCCAAGATTACAACAGTCTGGGCTATGGCTACACCTTC. Its protein product is CASSQDYNSLGYGYTF.

The chain has TRBV2 and TRBJ1-2; D is undetermined. Germline CDR1 is SNHLY and CDR2 is FYNNEI. This CDR3 region has 12 residues. Trimming cost V 3 bases and J 5 bases, with 7 bases left between them. In nucleotides, the CDR3 is TGTGCCAGCAGTGATGACGGGTATGGCTACACCTTC. As protein: CASSDDGYGYTF.

This clone showed up just a few times. J is TRBJ1-1 and V is TRBV5-1, with D perhaps matching TRBD1 (5 bases). This CDR3 is 16 amino acids long. V lost 0 bases and J lost 0, with 12 bases in between. Germline CDR1 is SGHRS and CDR2 is YFSETQ. Here the CDR3 DNA reads TGCGCCAGCAGCTTGGCCCAGGGCATAATGAACACTGAAGCTTTCTTT. Protein product: CASSLAQGIMNTEAFF. The full variable domain, with the rest looked up from reference TRBV5-1 and TRBJ1-1, is KAGVTQTPRYLIKTRGQQVTLSCSPISGHRSVSWYQQTPGQGLQFLFEYFSETQRNKGNFPGRFSGRQFSNSRSEMNVSTLELGDSALYLCASSLAQGIMNTEAFFGQGTRLTVV.

V usage is TRBV4-2 and J usage is TRBJ2-7, with a possible D match to TRBD2 (5 bases). Trimming pared 1 base from V and 6 bases from J, leaving 16 bases between. This CDR3 has 15 residues. Germline assignment: CDR1 LGHNA and CDR2 YNFKEQ. The CDR3 protein is CASSQVAEGDTEQYF. The CDR3 DNA reads as TGTGCCAGCAGCCAAGTTGCCGAGGGAGATACCGAGCAGTACTTC.

The gene calls are TRBV2 and TRBJ1-2, with a weak D call TRBD1 (6 bases). Trimming cost V 8 bases and J 3 bases, with 22 bases left between them. This CDR3 has 16 amino acids. Germline V gives CDR1 SNHLY, CDR2 FYNNEI. The CDR3 DNA reads TGTGCCAGCGCCCCCACAGGGAATCTCCTTTACTATGGCTACACCTTC. This encodes CASAPTGNLLYYGYTF.

This clone was picked up a small number of times. This chain uses TRBV5-6 with TRBJ1-1; D might be TRBD1 (5 bases). CDR3 size: 14 residues. Germline V gives CDR1 SGHDT, CDR2 YYEEEE. V was pared by 4 bases and J by 4 bases, with 14 bases between. Here the CDR3 DNA reads TGTGCCAGCAGCCTTCCCTTGGGGGGCACTGAAGCTTTCTTT. The encoded protein is CASSLPLGGTEAFF. The full variable domain, completed using reference TRBV5-6 and TRBJ1-1, is DAGVTQSPTHLIKTRGQQVTLRCSPKSGHDTVSWYQQALGQGPQFIFQYYEEEERQRGNFPDRFSGHQFPNYSSELNVNALLLGDSALYLCASSLPLGGTEAFFGQGTRLTVV.

This chain links TRBV19 with TRBJ2-2; TRBD1 matches 9 bases. The CDR3 loop spans 15 amino acids. The J segment lost 3 bases and the V segment lost 9 bases, leaving 8 bases of the junction unmatched. From germline, CDR1 is LNHDA and CDR2 SQIVND (reference sequence). In nucleotides, the CDR3 is TGTGCCAGCTCATCGGACAGGGGCCACACCGGGGAGCTGTTTTTT. It encodes CASSSDRGHTGELFF.

This chain uses TRBV5-1 with TRBJ1-1, with D hard to call. Germline values: CDR1 SGHRS, CDR2 YFSETQ. The CDR3 loop spans 16 amino acids. V was clipped by 0 bases and J by 6 bases, with 18 bases between them. CDR3 protein: CASSLGRFREGAEAFF. The CDR3 DNA sequence: TGCGCCAGCAGCTTGGGCCGCTTCCGGGAGGGAGCTGAAGCTTTCTTT.

This chain joins TRBV5-6 and TRBJ2-2, with 11 bases identical to TRBD2. The V gene end was trimmed by 2 bases and the J gene end by 7 bases; junction bases not matched to a gene: 4. This CDR3 is 15 amino acids long. Germline values: CDR1 SGHDT, CDR2 YYEEEE. The CDR3 loop is CASSFSGRARGELFF. In nucleotides, the CDR3 is TGTGCCAGCAGCTTTAGCGGGAGGGCCCGCGGGGAGCTGTTTTTT.